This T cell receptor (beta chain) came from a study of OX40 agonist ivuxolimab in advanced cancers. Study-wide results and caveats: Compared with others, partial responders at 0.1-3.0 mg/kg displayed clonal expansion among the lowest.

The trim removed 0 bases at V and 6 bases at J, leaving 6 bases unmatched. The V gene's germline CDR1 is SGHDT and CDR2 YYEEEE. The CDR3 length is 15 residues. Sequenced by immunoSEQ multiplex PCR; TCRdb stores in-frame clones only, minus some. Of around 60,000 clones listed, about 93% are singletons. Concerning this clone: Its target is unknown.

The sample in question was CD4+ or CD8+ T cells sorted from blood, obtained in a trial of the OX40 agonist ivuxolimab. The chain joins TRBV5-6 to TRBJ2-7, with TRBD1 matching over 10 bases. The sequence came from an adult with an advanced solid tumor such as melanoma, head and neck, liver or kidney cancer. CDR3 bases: TGTGCCAGCAGCTTGGGTCAGGGGACAGGGGTCGAGCAGTACTTC. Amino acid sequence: CASSLGQGTGVEQYF.